The source of this T cell receptor beta chain is a study of blood T cells in healthy people across ages. This CDR3 has 14 residues. Per the germline V gene, CDR1 is LGHNA and CDR2 is YNFKEQ. Trimming removed 1 base at V and 6 bases at J, with 9 bases between. A sample-barcoded 5' primer and a J-beta primer mix were used in a second PCR of roughly 7 to 11 cycles. One entry per CDR3 protein, called by TCRdb with MiXCR from the 5' RACE reads. The data show 600,000 to 850,000 distinct CDR3 sequences, with 20% to 25% seen just once and more than 7.5% held by the top ten. In this sample, this clonotype turned up a few times. These data are also associated with another study on T cells of mothers and their children.

The clonotype was recovered from a boy between 10 and 17 years old in good health. The rearrangement links TRBV4-2 to TRBJ2-2; perhaps D is TRBD1 or TRBD2 (5 bases each). Source material: blood. CDR3 DNA: TGTGCCAGCAGCCAAGGGGGGTTAGCCGGGGAGCTGTTTTTT. This encodes CASSQGGLAGELFF.